These T cell receptor beta chains were read from a single sample in a study of T cells after yellow fever vaccination. TCRdb recomputed calls from the 5' RACE reads with MiXCR, one row per CDR3 protein. The sample has approximately 110,000 distinct CDR3 sequences, approximately 7% seen once; the top ten hold roughly 2.5%. The sample was CD4+ T cells sorted from PBMCs, taken roughly 10 days after the first yellow fever vaccination. All receptors come from a man younger than 30 who received the YFV17D yellow fever vaccine. CDR3s include the opening cysteine and the closing phenylalanine or tryptophan. The order of the fields is J gene, V gene, clone size, D gene, CDR3 protein, CDR3 DNA. The D gene is left open where the match is weak. Rows may omit the clone size; those that give it use once, few, many or a size class.

TRBJ2-3,TRBV5-1,many,TRBD2,CASSLGPRSGGTDTQYF,TGCGCCAGCAGCTTGGGGCCTCGTAGCGGGGGAACAGATACGCAGTATTTT
TRBJ2-5,TRBV4-2,many,-,CASSQGRGMETQYF,TGTGCCAGCAGCCAAGGAAGGGGGATGGAGACCCAGTACTTC
TRBJ1-1,TRBV11-2,many,-,CASSLFLSLGTEAFF,TGTGCCAGCAGCTTATTCCTCAGCCTGGGAACTGAAGCTTTCTTT
TRBJ2-1,TRBV4-3,-,TRBD2,CASSQGTTSGGYNEQFF,TGCGCCAGCAGCCAAGGAACGACTAGCGGGGGTTACAATGAGCAGTTCTTC
TRBJ2-7,TRBV2,few,-,CASAPNSYEQYF,TGTGCCAGCGCACCGAACTCCTACGAGCAGTACTTC
TRBJ2-7,TRBV30,many,TRBD1,CAWSFRQGKTYEQYF,TGTGCCTGGAGCTTCAGACAGGGAAAGACCTACGAGCAGTACTTC
TRBJ2-5,TRBV28,many,TRBD2,CASSLAGAGVTQETQYF,TGTGCCAGCAGTTTGGCCGGGGCGGGGGTCACTCAGGAGACCCAGTACTTC
TRBJ2-3,TRBV7-2,many,-,CASSATGPTQYF,TGTGCCAGCAGCGCTACGGGGCCTACGCAGTATTTT
TRBJ1-4,TRBV5-1,many,-,CASSPRLSTNEKLFF,TGCGCCAGCAGCCCCCGACTTTCAACTAATGAAAAACTGTTTTTT
TRBJ2-5,TRBV11-2,many,-,CASSLEVKGETQYF,TGTGCCAGCAGCTTAGAAGTTAAGGGAGAGACCCAGTACTTC
TRBJ2-3,TRBV6-1,many,-,CASTAMSSTDTQYF,TGTGCCAGCACAGCGATGTCCAGCACAGATACGCAGTATTTT
TRBJ2-7,TRBV7-2,-,TRBD2,CASSLERASGSYEQYF,TGTGCCAGCAGCTTAGAAAGGGCTAGCGGATCCTACGAGCAGTACTTC
TRBJ2-3,TRBV5-1,few,TRBD1,CASSLGQGSAPVDTQYF,TGCGCCAGCAGCCTGGGACAGGGATCCGCCCCGGTGGATACGCAGTATTTT
TRBJ2-1,TRBV7-2,many,TRBD1,CASSTTGTGDYNEQFF,TGTGCCAGCAGCACTACCGGGACAGGGGACTACAATGAGCAGTTCTTC
TRBJ2-5,TRBV11-3,many,-,CASSLSPQATQYF,TGTGCCAGCAGCTTATCCCCGCAGGCCACCCAGTACTTC
TRBJ1-6,TRBV2,many,TRBD1,CASNTAGGNNSPLHF,TGTGCCAGCAATACAGCAGGGGGCAATAATTCACCCCTCCACTTT
TRBJ2-2,TRBV11-1,many,TRBD2,CASSLAGGLGELFF,TGTGCCAGCAGCTTAGCGGGGGGACTAGGGGAGCTGTTTTTT
TRBJ1-5,TRBV9,few,-,CASSVAGGEGQPQHF,TGTGCCAGCAGCGTAGCTGGAGGGGAGGGTCAGCCCCAGCATTTT
TRBJ2-2,TRBV7-2,many,-,CASSHTANTGELFF,TGTGCCAGCAGCCATACCGCGAACACCGGGGAGCTGTTTTTT
TRBJ1-1,TRBV9,many,-,CASSPSGTSRTEAFF,TGTGCCAGCAGCCCCTCTGGAACTTCGCGAACTGAAGCTTTCTTT
TRBJ1-1,TRBV7-8,many,-,CASSLAIGEGAFF,TGTGCCAGCAGCTTAGCGATCGGGGAGGGGGCTTTCTTT
TRBJ1-2,TRBV20-1,many,-,CSARFAPNYGYTF,TGCAGTGCTAGATTCGCGCCTAACTATGGCTACACCTTC
TRBJ2-1,TRBV7-3,many,-,CASSLIGLGEQFF,TGTGCCAGCAGTCTTATTGGCCTGGGGGAGCAGTTCTTC
TRBJ2-5,TRBV11-2,many,-,CASSLAGFETQYF,TGTGCCAGCAGCTTAGCAGGGTTTGAGACCCAGTACTTC
TRBJ1-5,TRBV12-3/TRBV12-4,many,TRBD1,CASSQQGTGNQPQHF,TGTGCCAGCAGTCAACAGGGGACGGGGAATCAGCCCCAGCATTTT
TRBJ1-6,TRBV10-2,many,-,CASTGRTGPDNSPLHF,TGCGCCAGCACGGGCCGTACAGGGCCAGATAATTCACCCCTCCACTTT
TRBJ1-1,TRBV5-1,-,-,CASSLRGRGSGWNTEAFF,TGCGCCAGCAGCTTGAGGGGTCGGGGGAGTGGATGGAACACTGAAGCTTTCTTT
TRBJ1-2,TRBV2,many,TRBD1,CASSAGGANYGYTF,TGTGCCAGCAGTGCAGGGGGCGCGAACTATGGCTACACCTTC
TRBJ2-7,TRBV5-1,many,-,CASSLASDYEQYF,TGCGCCAGCAGCTTGGCGTCTGACTACGAGCAGTACTTC
TRBJ2-3,TRBV4-3,few,TRBD1,CASSQLLTGGLTDTQYF,TGCGCCAGCAGCCAACTACTAACAGGGGGGCTCACAGATACGCAGTATTTT
TRBJ2-1,TRBV7-2,many,-,CASTSGPSAFQQFF,TGTGCCAGCACCTCCGGGCCTAGCGCATTCCAGCAGTTCTTC